This T cell receptor (beta chain) was identified during a study of PD-1 blockade in mismatch repair-deficient tumors. Only in-frame clones appear in the TCRdb table, and some are missing; sequencing was by immunoSEQ multiplex PCR. The sample has about 110,000 clones; 60% to 85% are singletons. CDR1 is SGHRS, CDR2 YFSETQ, per germline. After removal of 0 bases from V and 1 base from J, the junction contained 1 base not matched to a gene. The CDR3 is made up of 15 amino acids. Sequencing was performed on peripheral blood, taken more than 58 weeks after starting pembrolizumab. This rearrangement joins TRBV5-1 to TRBJ2-1, with 7 bases that match TRBD1. The sequence came from an adult with mismatch repair-deficient cancer. CDR3 bases: TGCGCCAGCAGCTTGGTGGGACAGTCCTACAATGAGCAGTTCTTC. Amino acid sequence: CASSLVGQSYNEQFF.